Reported below is one T cell receptor beta chain. The sample comes from a study of response to subunit inactivated influenza vaccine. In TCRdb, the RT-PCR reads were re-called with MiXCR into one record per CDR3 protein. The sample consists of about 570,000 distinct CDR3 sequences, around 11% of them appearing once. Another study also made use of these data, one on T cells expressing NK-cell markers. That work adds: The cDNA for TCR beta came from 5'RACE template switching with UMIs.

The receptor was isolated from a man in his fifties who received an inactivated influenza vaccine. Sequenced here: PBMCs from blood, sampled on the day of vaccination.

The CDR3 spells CASKGRFGVQETQYF. The CDR3 region has the DNA TGTGCCAGTAAGGGGCGGTTCGGTGTCCAAGAGACCCAGTACTTC. V is TRBV19 and J is TRBJ2-5, with a tentative D call TRBD1 (5 bases). CDR1 and CDR2 from the germline V gene are LNHDA and SQIVND (reference sequence). This CDR3 comprises 15 residues. V was shortened by 7 bases and J by 1 base, with 16 bases between the two germline ends.